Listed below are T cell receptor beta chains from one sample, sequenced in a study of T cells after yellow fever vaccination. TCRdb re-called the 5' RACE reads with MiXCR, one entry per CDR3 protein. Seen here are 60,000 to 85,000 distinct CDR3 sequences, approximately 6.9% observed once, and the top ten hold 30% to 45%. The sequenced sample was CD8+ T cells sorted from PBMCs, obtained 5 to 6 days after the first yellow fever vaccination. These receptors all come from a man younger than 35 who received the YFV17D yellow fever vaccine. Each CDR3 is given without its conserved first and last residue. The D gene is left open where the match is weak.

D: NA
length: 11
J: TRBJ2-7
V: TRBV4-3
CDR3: ASSQAAGYEQY

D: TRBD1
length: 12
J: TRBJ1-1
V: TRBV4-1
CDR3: ASSQRQGDPEAF

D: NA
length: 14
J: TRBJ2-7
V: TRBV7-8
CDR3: ASSFSDADWHTEQY

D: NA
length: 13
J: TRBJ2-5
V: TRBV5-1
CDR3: ASSFSGAPLETQY

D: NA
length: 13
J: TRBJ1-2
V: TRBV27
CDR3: ASSVTQGELSGYT

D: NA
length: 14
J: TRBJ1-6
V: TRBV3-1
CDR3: ASSQDSVAADSPLH

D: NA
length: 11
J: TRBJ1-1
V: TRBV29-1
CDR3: SVDGQGGTEAF

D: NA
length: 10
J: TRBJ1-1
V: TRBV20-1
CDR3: SARASGTEAF

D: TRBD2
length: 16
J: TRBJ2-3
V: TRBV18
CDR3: ASSPAYSSGGAPDTQY

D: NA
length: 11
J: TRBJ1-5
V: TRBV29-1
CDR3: SVGEGGDQPQH

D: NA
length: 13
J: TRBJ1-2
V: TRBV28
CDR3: ASSLIPGPSGGYT

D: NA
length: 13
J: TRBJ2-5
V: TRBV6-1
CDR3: ASRDNLTPRETQY

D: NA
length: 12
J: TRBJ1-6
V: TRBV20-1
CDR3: SARGHRENSPLH

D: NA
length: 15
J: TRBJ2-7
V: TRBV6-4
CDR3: ASSDSHSPTIPYEQY

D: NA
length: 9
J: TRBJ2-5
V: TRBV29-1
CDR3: SSTGLETQY

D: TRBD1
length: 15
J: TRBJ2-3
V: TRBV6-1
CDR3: ASRRTLGTGTTDTQY

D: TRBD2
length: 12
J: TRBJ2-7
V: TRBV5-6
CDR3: ASSPGTRASEQY

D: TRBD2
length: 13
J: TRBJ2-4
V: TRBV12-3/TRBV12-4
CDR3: ASSPGLAGGNIQY

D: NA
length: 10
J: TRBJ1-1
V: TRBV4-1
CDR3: ASGQGDTEAF

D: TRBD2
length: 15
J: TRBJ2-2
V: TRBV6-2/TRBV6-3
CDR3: ASSYSSSGGNTGELF

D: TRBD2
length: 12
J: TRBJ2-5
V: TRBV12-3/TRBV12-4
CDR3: ASSGLAGEETQY

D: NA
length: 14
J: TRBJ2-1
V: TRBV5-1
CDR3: ASSPYRQSDANEQF

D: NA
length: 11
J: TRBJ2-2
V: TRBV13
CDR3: ASSSLPSGELF

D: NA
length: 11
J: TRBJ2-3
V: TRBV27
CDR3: ASSLGAPDTQY

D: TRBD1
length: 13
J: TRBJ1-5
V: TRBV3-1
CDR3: ASSQDAQGDQPQH

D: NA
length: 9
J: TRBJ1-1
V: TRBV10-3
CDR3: ATLSNTEAF

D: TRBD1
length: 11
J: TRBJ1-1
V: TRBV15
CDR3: ATSRQGGTEAF

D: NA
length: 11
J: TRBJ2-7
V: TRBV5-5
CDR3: ASSPGLVYEQY

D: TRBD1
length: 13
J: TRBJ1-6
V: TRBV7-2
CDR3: ASSPTTGPLSPLH

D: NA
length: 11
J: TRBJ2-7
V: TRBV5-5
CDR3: ASIPGIGVEQY

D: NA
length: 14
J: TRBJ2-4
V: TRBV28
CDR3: ASRSTGGVAKNIQY

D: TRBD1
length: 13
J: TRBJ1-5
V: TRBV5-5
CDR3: ASSLGDRGLQPQH

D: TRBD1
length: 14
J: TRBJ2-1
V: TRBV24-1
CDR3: ATSERGQDFYNEQF

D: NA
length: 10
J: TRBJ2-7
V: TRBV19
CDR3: ASSIGGDEQY